Given below is one T cell receptor (beta chain) in context. This sample was taken from a study of cytomegalovirus exposure and HLA in healthy donors. Across the study: Inside one of the first data releases sat around 85 million unique TCRs taken from HLA-typed donors. There were just under 400 genotyped donors. Of these, about 81% fell in the genetic ancestry cluster associated with self-reported Caucasian donors.

The primer mix had 60 Vbeta and 13 Jbeta primers. The method was immunoSEQ multiplex PCR; TCRdb's version includes in-frame clones alone and lacks a portion of them. The profile covers around 92,000 clones, with about 74% appearing a single time and about a sixth taken by the ten largest. The CDR3 covers 14 residues. The V and J ends lost 4 bases and 2 bases respectively, with 12 bases between them. Germline-derived CDR1 and CDR2 are SGHRS and YFSETQ. The chain has TRBV5-1 and TRBJ2-5; D is perhaps TRBD1 (6 bases). Sequencing was carried out using PBMCs. This TCR derives from a man in his 60s in good health and CMV-seropositive. The CDR3: CASSPGTRQETQYF. Written as DNA, the CDR3 is TGCGCCAGCAGCCCCGGGACAAGGCAAGAGACCCAGTACTTC.